The next 8 T cell receptor beta chains were all read from a single sample in a study of cytomegalovirus exposure and HLA in healthy donors. Primers included in the PCR were 60 Vbeta and 13 Jbeta primers. Generated by immunoSEQ multiplex PCR, the TCRdb table keeps only in-frame clones and is missing some. The data hold about 150,000 clones, with 72% observed a single time. The source material was PBMCs. All receptors come from a man aged 50 to 60 in good health and CMV-seropositive.

This clone was recorded a few times. J is TRBJ2-1 and V is TRBV5-1; 7 bases match TRBD2. Germline values: CDR1 SGHRS, CDR2 YFSETQ. The CDR3 runs 16 residues. J lost 5 bases, V lost 4 bases, and 12 bases had no gene match. The CDR3 is CASSNLKPGLNNEQFF. The CDR3 DNA sequence: TGCGCCAGCAGCAATTTGAAACCGGGACTAAACAATGAGCAGTTCTTC.

This clone occurred once. V and J are TRBV7-9 and TRBJ2-3, with 14 bases lining up with TRBD2. CDR3 length: 17 residues. The V segment lost 4 bases and the J segment 2 bases; nucleotides outside the gene matches: 5. Germline assignment: CDR1 SEHNR and CDR2 FQNEAQ (reference sequence). The CDR3 nucleotides are TGTGCCAGCAGCTGGAGGACTAGCGGGGGGCCCACAGATACGCAGTATTTT. Its translation is CASSWRTSGGPTDTQYF.

This clone was seen more than once but under ten times. The chain combines TRBV6-5 with TRBJ1-4; possible D gene TRBD1, 5 bases. This CDR3 spans 16 amino acids. V lost 0 bases and J 0 bases, leaving 8 bases between the germline ends. The V gene's germline CDR1 is MNHEY and CDR2 SVGAGI. The CDR3 DNA reads as TGTGCCAGCAGTTACTCCCCCAGGGCAACTAATGAAAAACTGTTTTTT. This translates into CASSYSPRATNEKLFF.

V gene TRBV4-3 combines with J gene TRBJ2-7; tentatively, D is TRBD1 (5 bases). Trimming removed 0 bases at V and 2 bases at J, with 14 bases between. The CDR3 is 16 residues long. The germline V gene has CDR1 LGHNA and CDR2 YSLEER. The CDR3 nucleotides are TGCGCCAGCAGCCAAGATAGGGCAGGGCAAACCTACGAGCAGTACTTC. It translates to CASSQDRAGQTYEQYF.

The V call is TRBV5-4, the J call TRBJ2-5; 7 nucleotides align to TRBD2. V dropped 4 bases and J dropped 5; count of bases not matched to a gene: 8. Germline V lookup: CDR1 SGHNT, CDR2 YYREEE (reference sequence). The CDR3 is 14 amino acids. The CDR3 spells CASSGGGSRETQYF. DNA for the CDR3: TGTGCCAGCAGCGGGGGGGGGTCCAGGGAGACCCAGTACTTC.

The DNA of the CDR3 is TGTGCCAGCAGCTTGTTCACTAGCGGGAGTGAGCAGTTCTTC. Encoded protein: CASSLFTSGSEQFF. The chain combines TRBV5-5 with TRBJ2-1; 11 bases match TRBD2. CDR3 length: 14 residues. The germline gives CDR1 SGHKS, CDR2 YYEKEE (reference sequence). With 1 base clipped from V and 9 bases from J, the junction kept 3 bases outside the gene matches.

V and J are TRBV4-1 and TRBJ2-7, with a possible D match to TRBD2 (6 bases). CDR1 and CDR2 from the germline V gene are MGHRA and YSYEKL. The V gene lost 0 bases and the J gene lost 2 bases, with 11 bases spanning the gap. This CDR3 comprises 15 residues. In DNA, the CDR3 is TGCGCCAGCAGCCAAGACGCGGGATTCCCCTACGAGCAGTACTTC. It is translated as CASSQDAGFPYEQYF.

On this clone: This same CDR3 is encoded by further DNA sequences in the sample. The chain combines TRBV6-4 with TRBJ1-1; 10 bases align to TRBD1. Germline CDR1 reads MRHNA; CDR2 reads SNTAGT. The CDR3 runs 14 residues. V gave up 6 bases and J gave up 2 bases; unmatched junction bases: 3. CDR3 coding DNA: TGTGCCAGCAGGGAGACAGGGGGCAACACTGAAGCTTTCTTT. Its protein is CASRETGGNTEAFF.